The sequence of this TCR beta chain was determined in a study of technical replicates of blood from several donors (dated by TCRdb to the late 2010s). The V end gives up 9 bases and the J end 7 bases, leaving 7 bases in the junction not matched to a gene. The germline V gene (reference sequence) yields SGHNT for CDR1 and YYREEE for CDR2. There are 13 amino acids in the CDR3, from cysteine to phenylalanine inclusive. Here the CDR3 DNA is all that survives: 39 bases in frame from base 1. Libraries were made using the immunoSEQ multiplex PCR assay. What TCRdb holds here is the immuneACCESS table cut down to in-frame rearrangements. Part of the clones is not present; checked against another copy, under half of the missing clones reflect an unresolved V gene, and the others are unexplained. For this sample the table gives 55,000 to 75,000 clones, of which approximately 92% were detected only once. About 4.4% of the sample is in the top ten clones.

Comments on this clone: What this receptor recognizes is not known. There are no base qualities to consult, and no much larger clone falls within one base.

The rearranged segments are TRBV5-4 and TRBJ2-2, with 9 bases matching TRBD1. This clonotype was obtained from a human donor in good health. Some clones in this sample may be carry-over from other donors' samples. Sequenced material: PBMCs. CDR3 sequence: CATRTGVGGELFF. Here is the DNA: TGTGCCACCAGGACAGGGGTTGGCGGGGAGCTGTTTTTT. The CDR3 plus the reference TRBV5-4 and TRBJ2-2 genes for the other parts give the full variable domain: ETGVTQSPTHLIKTRGQQVTLRCSSQSGHNTVSWYQQALGQGPQFIFQYYREEENGRGNFPPRFSGLQFPNYSSELNVNALELDDSALYLCATRTGVGGELFFGEGSRLTVL.